One sample yielded the 31 T cell receptor beta chains listed below, sequenced in a study of control samples from healthy donors and cancer patients. The assay was immunoSEQ multiplex PCR, and TCRdb's table has in-frame clones only and misses some. Found here are 150,000 or so clones, approximately 86% of them singletons; the top ten hold over 1.5%. The specimen was blood. The receptor source for this set is a young man in good health.

This chain connects TRBV7-3 to TRBJ2-3; the D call may be TRBD1 or TRBD2 (5 bases each). In germline, CDR1 is SGHTA, CDR2 FQGTGA. V gave up 2 bases and J gave up 8 bases, with 8 bases separating them. This CDR3 has 12 residues. The CDR3 sequence: CASSLDSGTQYF. The CDR3 region has the DNA TGTGCCAGCAGCTTAGACAGCGGTACGCAGTATTTT.

V usage is TRBV4-3 and J usage is TRBJ1-3; D is perhaps TRBD1 (6 bases). The V end was cut by 1 base, the J end by 3 bases, with 16 bases between. The germline V gene has CDR1 LGHNA and CDR2 YSLEER. The CDR3 covers 17 residues. The CDR3 is CASSQVGARGGGNTIYF. CDR3 coding DNA: TGCGCCAGCAGCCAAGTTGGAGCCAGGGGAGGTGGAAACACCATATATTTT.

The genes are TRBV12-3 or TRBV12-4 and TRBJ2-3; the D gene could be TRBD1 or TRBD2 (5 bases each). The CDR3 extends over 13 amino acids. V lost 3 bases to trimming and J lost 6 bases, with 10 bases between them. The CDR3 nucleotides read TGTGCCAGCAGTTTTGACGAGGGGGATACGCAGTATTTT. Translating gives CASSFDEGDTQYF.

The J gene is TRBJ1-5, the V gene TRBV7-6, with no clear D. The CDR3 has 19 residues. The V end lost 3 bases, the J end lost 4 bases, and 25 bases lay between the germline ends. Per the germline V gene, CDR1 is SGHVS and CDR2 is FNYEAQ. DNA for the CDR3: TGTGCCAGCAGCTTTGGACCGGGTCGGACGGGCCGCGGAAATCAGCCCCAGCATTTT. Protein product: CASSFGPGRTGRGNQPQHF. Full variable domain (outside the CDR3, taken from reference TRBV7-6 and TRBJ1-5): GAGVSQSPRYKVTKRGQDVALRCDPISGHVSLYWYRQALGQGPEFLTYFNYEAQQDKSGLPNDRFSAERPEGSISTLTIQRTEQRDSAMYRCASSFGPGRTGRGNQPQHFGDGTRLSIL.

The chain combines TRBV15 with TRBJ1-6; D is uncertain. V lost 0 bases and J lost 7, with 13 bases in between. This CDR3 has 16 amino acids. Per germline, CDR1 LNHNV and CDR2 YYDKDF (reference sequence). Written as DNA, the CDR3 is TGTGCCACCAGCAGAGATCGGTTCACTCCGAATTCACCCCTCCACTTT. Residues: CATSRDRFTPNSPLHF.

This chain uses TRBV5-6 with TRBJ2-7; 8 nucleotides match TRBD2. CDR1 is SGHDT, CDR2 YYEEEE, per germline. This CDR3 has 14 amino acids. V trimming: 2 bases; J trimming: 6 bases; junction bases outside the gene matches: 7. The CDR3 nucleotides read TGTGCCAGCAGCTTCAGGCGGGGGGCCGCCGAGCAGTACTTC. Encoded protein: CASSFRRGAAEQYF. Full variable domain (rest looked up from reference TRBV5-6 and TRBJ2-7): DAGVTQSPTHLIKTRGQQVTLRCSPKSGHDTVSWYQQALGQGPQFIFQYYEEEERQRGNFPDRFSGHQFPNYSSELNVNALLLGDSALYLCASSFRRGAAEQYFGPGTRLTVT.

The chain joins TRBV28 to TRBJ1-2, with a weak D call TRBD1 (6 bases). Trimming removed 6 bases at V and 4 bases at J, with 15 bases between. Germline CDR1 and CDR2: MDHEN and SYDVKM. This CDR3 is built from 14 residues. The DNA for the CDR3 is TGTGCCAGCAGCCGTACGAGGGGGTCCTATGGCTACACCTTC. The encoded protein is CASSRTRGSYGYTF.

This rearrangement joins TRBV28 to TRBJ2-3; tentative D call: TRBD1 (6 bases). The CDR3 totals 13 residues. The germline CDR1 and CDR2 sequences are MDHEN and SYDVKM. Trimming stripped 7 bases from V and 1 base from J, with 9 bases between. CDR3 in amino acids: CASNRQGTDTQYF. Written as DNA, the CDR3 is TGTGCCAGCAATAGACAGGGCACAGATACGCAGTATTTT.

V and J are TRBV6-2 or TRBV6-3 and TRBJ2-3; the match to TRBD1 covers 10 bases. The CDR3 spans 19 residues. J gave up 2 bases and V 0 bases, and 11 bases lay outside the gene matches. The germline gives CDR1 MNHEY, CDR2 SVGEGT. This CDR3 reads CASSYSRDRGTTSTDTQYF. The CDR3 DNA follows: TGTGCCAGCAGTTACTCGAGGGACAGGGGAACGACCTCCACAGATACGCAGTATTTT.

This clone was recorded once. This chain connects TRBV5-4 to TRBJ2-7; D is unclear. Between the trimmed V and J ends, which lost 0 bases and 4 bases, there was a span of 11 bases. Germline CDR1 is SGHNT and CDR2 is YYREEE (reference sequence). The CDR3 covers 14 residues. The CDR3 reads CASSLAERRYEQYF. CDR3 DNA sequence: TGTGCCAGCAGCTTGGCCGAAAGAAGGTACGAGCAGTACTTC.

This chain joins TRBV12-3 or TRBV12-4 and TRBJ2-2; D gene ambiguous. The CDR3 contains 13 residues. V lost 2 bases to trimming and J lost 6 bases, with 7 bases between them. The CDR3 coding sequence is TGTGCCAGCAGTTTACAGTGGGCCGGGGAGCTGTTTTTT. Residues: CASSLQWAGELFF.

The V and J genes are TRBV6-6 and TRBJ1-1; D is undetermined. Germline V gene lookup returns CDR1 MNHNY and CDR2 SVGAGI (reference sequence). The CDR3 runs to 14 residues. Deletions cut 7 bases from V and 5 bases from J, with 17 bases between. The CDR3 loop is CASNVRTGGTEAFF. CDR3 nucleotide sequence: TGTGCCAGCAATGTGAGAACGGGTGGTACTGAAGCTTTCTTT.

The chain uses TRBV5-5 and TRBJ2-2; 11 bases fit TRBD2. The CDR3 sequence is 18 residues long. The V and J ends lost 2 bases and 3 bases, in that order; junction bases with no gene match: 9. The germline V gene has CDR1 SGHKS and CDR2 YYEKEE (reference sequence). The CDR3, as DNA: TGTGCCAGCAGCTTCTGGGGTAGCGGGGGGGCCTACACCGGGGAGCTGTTTTTT. Protein: CASSFWGSGGAYTGELFF.

The chain uses TRBV2 and TRBJ1-1, with D possibly TRBD1 on 5 matching bases. Germline V gene data show CDR1 as SNHLY and CDR2 as FYNNEI. CDR3 length equals 17 residues. Between the trimmed V and J ends, which lost 3 bases and 5 bases, there was a span of 22 bases. Here the CDR3 DNA reads TGTGCCAGCAGTGATATTGGAGGGAGCACCCGGGGGACTGAAGCTTTCTTT. This sequence encodes CASSDIGGSTRGTEAFF.

V and J are TRBV5-1 and TRBJ1-6; TRBD1 aligns across 11 bases. Germline V lookup: CDR1 SGHRS, CDR2 YFSETQ. The V segment lost 3 bases and the J segment 0 bases; nucleotides outside the gene matches: 2. This CDR3 spans 17 amino acids. CDR3 DNA: TGCGCCAGCAGCTCGGGACAGGGGGGCTCCTATAATTCACCCCTCCACTTT. It specifies CASSSGQGGSYNSPLHF.

In this sample, this clone turned up a few times. The J gene is TRBJ2-2, the V gene TRBV28, with D uncertain. CDR3 size: 12 residues. Germline loops: CDR1 MDHEN, CDR2 SYDVKM. The CDR3 DNA follows: TGTGCGATCTCCACCAACACCGGGGAGCTGTTTTTT. Its translation: CAISTNTGELFF.

This rearrangement joins TRBV5-1 to TRBJ1-4; 7 bases fit TRBD1. CDR3 length: 15 amino acids. CDR1 is SGHRS, CDR2 YFSETQ, per germline. After removal of 4 bases from V and 4 bases from J, the junction contained 7 bases not matched to a gene. CDR3 loop: CASSPRTGGNEKLFF. In nucleotides, the CDR3 is TGCGCCAGCAGCCCAAGGACAGGCGGTAATGAAAAACTGTTTTTT.

Concerning this clone: The sample contains more than one DNA sequence encoding this CDR3. The J gene is TRBJ1-2, the V gene TRBV6-1, with TRBD1 matching over 8 bases. The germline V gene encodes CDR1 MNHNS and CDR2 SASEGT. Losses at the gene ends were 2 bases for V and 8 bases for J; bases not matched to a gene: 4. This CDR3 contains 13 residues. The CDR3 nucleotides are TGTGCCAGCAGTGAACAGGGGGCGGGGGGCTACACCTTC. This translates into CASSEQGAGGYTF.

The V and J genes are TRBV2 and TRBJ1-6, with D possibly TRBD1 on 6 matching bases. The V end lost 8 bases, the J end lost 1 base, and 15 bases lay between the germline ends. Germline V gene lookup returns CDR1 SNHLY and CDR2 FYNNEI. This CDR3 contains 16 residues. CDR3 coding DNA: TGTGCCAGCGGGGGTCCAGGGACATCCTATAATTCACCCCTCCACTTT. Translating gives CASGGPGTSYNSPLHF. Variable domain in full (rest from reference TRBV2 and TRBJ1-6): EPEVTQTPSHQVTQMGQEVILRCVPISNHLYFYWYRQILGQKVEFLVSFYNNEISEKSEIFDDQFSVERPDGSNFTLKIRSTKLEDSAMYFCASGGPGTSYNSPLHFGNGTRLTVT.

The V and J genes are TRBV28 and TRBJ2-4; the match to TRBD1 covers 7 bases. Germline CDR1 is MDHEN and CDR2 is SYDVKM. The CDR3 runs to 16 residues. V lost 5 bases and J lost 5; bases outside the gene matches: 12. The DNA for the CDR3 is TGTGCCAGCAGTGTGACAGGGAGCCCTTACCAAAACATTCAGTACTTC. Encoded protein: CASSVTGSPYQNIQYF.

The rearrangement links TRBV11-2 to TRBJ2-3, with 10 bases identical to TRBD2. Germline loops: CDR1 SGHAT, CDR2 FQNNGV. This CDR3 has 15 amino acids. Unmatched junction bases numbered 5, after V lost 4 bases and J lost 4 bases. CDR3 sequence: CASSYERGGPDTQYF. For the CDR3, the DNA is TGTGCCAGCAGCTACGAGCGGGGGGGCCCAGATACGCAGTATTTT. Complete variable domain (other parts from reference TRBV11-2 and TRBJ2-3): EAGVAQSPRYKIIEKRQSVAFWCNPISGHATLYWYQQILGQGPKLLIQFQNNGVVDDSQLPKDRFSAERLKGVDSTLKIQPAKLEDSAVYLCASSYERGGPDTQYFGPGTRLTVL.

CDR3 nucleotide sequence: TGTGCCAGCGGATTGCGAGACACCGGGGAGCTGTTTTTT. It codes for CASGLRDTGELFF. The genes are TRBV28 and TRBJ2-2; D gene unclear. V was trimmed by 8 bases and J by 3 bases, leaving 10 bases between them. The CDR3 is made up of 13 amino acids. CDR1 and CDR2 (germline): MDHEN, SYDVKM.

CDR3 nucleotide sequence: TGTGCCAGCAGTTCCGGACCCCCAGTCAACTACGAGCAGTACTTC. Translated: CASSSGPPVNYEQYF. The rearrangement uses TRBV6-6 and TRBJ2-7; no definite D call. The V end lost 4 bases, the J end lost 3 bases, and 16 bases lay between the germline ends. The germline V gene encodes CDR1 MNHNY and CDR2 SVGAGI (reference sequence). The CDR3 has 15 residues.

V is TRBV28 and J is TRBJ2-4; 13 bases fit TRBD2. The CDR3 is 18 residues long. Germline V gene sequence: CDR1 MDHEN, CDR2 SYDVKM. V was pared by 5 bases and J by 0 bases, with 7 bases of the junction left unmatched. CDR3 amino acids: CASSDPGLAGLAKNIQYF. CDR3 DNA: TGTGCCAGCAGTGATCCGGGACTAGCGGGGTTAGCCAAAAACATTCAGTACTTC.

This clone was counted between two and nine times. The gene calls are TRBV4-3 and TRBJ1-5; tentative D call: TRBD1 (5 bases). Trimming shortened V by 0 bases and J by 0 bases, and 15 bases separated the two germline ends. Germline CDR1 and CDR2: LGHNA and YSLEER. The CDR3 consists of 18 residues. The CDR3 DNA reads TGCGCCAGCAGCCAAGAGATCAACGGGGCTTATAGCAATCAGCCCCAGCATTTT. Its translation: CASSQEINGAYSNQPQHF.

This chain links TRBV27 with TRBJ1-1, with D maybe TRBD1 (5 bases). CDR1 is MNHEY, CDR2 SMNVEV, per germline (reference sequence). The CDR3 loop spans 14 amino acids. V lost 7 bases, J lost 4 bases, and 16 bases lay in between. The CDR3 DNA reads TGTGCCAGCACCTTGGGAGCCGGGGGCACTGAAGCTTTCTTT. This translates into CASTLGAGGTEAFF.

V is TRBV9 and J is TRBJ1-3; tentative D call: TRBD1 (5 bases). Trimming removed 3 bases at V and 0 bases at J, with 7 bases between. The CDR3 runs 14 residues. Per germline, CDR1 SGDLS and CDR2 YYNGEE. This CDR3 is CASSAGSSGNTIYF. CDR3 nucleotides: TGTGCCAGCAGCGCAGGGTCCTCTGGAAACACCATATATTTT.

The rearrangement uses TRBV27 and TRBJ2-1, with TRBD1 identical over 9 bases. Germline V CDR1 and CDR2: MNHEY, SMNVEV (reference sequence). The V segment lost 7 bases and the J segment 5 bases; nucleotides outside the gene matches: 9. The CDR3 is 15 amino acids. CDR3 amino acids: CASTPWDRVHNEQFF. The CDR3 DNA reads as TGTGCCAGCACCCCTTGGGACAGGGTTCACAATGAGCAGTTCTTC.

The V and J genes are TRBV27 and TRBJ2-3; TRBD2 matches at 10 bases. Germline values: CDR1 MNHEY, CDR2 SMNVEV (reference sequence). The CDR3 loop spans 18 amino acids. V lost 6 bases, J lost 6 bases, and 18 bases stayed unmatched. The CDR3 loop is CASRIRQGELAGVDTQYF. CDR3 in DNA: TGTGCCAGCAGGATCCGACAGGGCGAGCTAGCGGGGGTTGATACGCAGTATTTT.

The chain is built from TRBV24-1 and TRBJ1-3; 7 bases fit TRBD1. The CDR3 spans 17 residues. Germline trimming cut 4 bases from V and 0 bases from J; bases unmatched to any gene: 8. Germline-derived CDR1 and CDR2 are KGHDR and SFDVKD. The CDR3 loop is CATSEGPRDSSGNTIYF. The CDR3 region has the DNA TGTGCCACCAGTGAAGGACCCCGGGACAGCTCTGGAAACACCATATATTTT.

This clone was seen just once. This chain uses TRBV5-6 with TRBJ1-2, with unresolved D. CDR1 and CDR2 from the germline V gene are SGHDT and YYEEEE. The CDR3 runs 14 residues. V shed 4 bases and J shed 0 bases, with 10 bases lying between them. The CDR3 spells CASSPAGPNYGYTF. In DNA form, the CDR3 reads TGTGCCAGCAGCCCCGCGGGCCCTAACTATGGCTACACCTTC.